The table lists the clone carrying this T cell receptor beta chain with a few counts. No antigen is known for it. The germline V and J ends were trimmed by 5 bases and 5 bases, with 18 bases remaining between them. The length of the CDR3 is 15 residues. CDR1 MDHEN and CDR2 SYDVKM come from the germline V gene. Across several immunoSEQ plates, the genomic DNA of each subset was split evenly. The protocol was immunoSEQ multiplex PCR, while the TCRdb copy is restricted to in-frame clones and leaves out a portion. The sample has 110,000 or so clones, 65% to 75% seen once. The data are from a study of shared clonotypes between healthy human individuals. Turning to the study itself: Donors had three CD4 naive, three CD4 memory, two CD8 naive and one CD8 memory plate apiece.

Broader study findings: Rarefaction gave evidence that sorted-subset sequencing remained incomplete despite large depth. What naive subsets generally showed was a larger estimated richness than memory subsets showed.

V and J are TRBV28 and TRBJ1-1; possible D gene TRBD1, 5 bases. Input material: memory CD8+ T cells sorted from blood. The sample's subset: CD45RO+ cells pooled with CCR7-negative TemRA cells. This clonotype was sampled from a woman in her twenties or thirties in good health. CDR3 residues: CASSPRISGLTEAFF. The CDR3 region has the DNA TGTGCCAGCAGTCCCCGGATCTCAGGGTTGACTGAAGCTTTCTTT.